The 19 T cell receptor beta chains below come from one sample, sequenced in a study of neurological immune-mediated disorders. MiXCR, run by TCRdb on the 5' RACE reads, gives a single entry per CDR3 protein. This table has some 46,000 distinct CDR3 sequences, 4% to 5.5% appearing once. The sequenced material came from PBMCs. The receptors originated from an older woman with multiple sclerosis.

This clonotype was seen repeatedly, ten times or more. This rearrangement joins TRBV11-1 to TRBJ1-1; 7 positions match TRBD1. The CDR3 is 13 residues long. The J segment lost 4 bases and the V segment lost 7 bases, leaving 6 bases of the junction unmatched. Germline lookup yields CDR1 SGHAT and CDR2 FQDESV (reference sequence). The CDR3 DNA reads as TGTGCCAGCACAGCCTACAGGGGCACTGAAGCTTTCTTT. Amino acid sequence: CASTAYRGTEAFF.

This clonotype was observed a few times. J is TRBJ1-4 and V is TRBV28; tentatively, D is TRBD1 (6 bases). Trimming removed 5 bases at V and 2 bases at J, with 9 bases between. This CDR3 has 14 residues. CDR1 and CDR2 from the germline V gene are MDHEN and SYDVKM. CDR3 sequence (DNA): TGTGCCAGCAGTAGGACAGCGACTAATGAAAAACTGTTTTTT. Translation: CASSRTATNEKLFF.

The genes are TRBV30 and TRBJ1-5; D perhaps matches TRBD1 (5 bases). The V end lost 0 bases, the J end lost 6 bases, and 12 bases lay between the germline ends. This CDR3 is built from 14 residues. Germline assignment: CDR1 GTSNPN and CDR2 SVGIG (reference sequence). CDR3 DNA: TGTGCCTGGAGTGTAGACAGTCCACCTCAGCCCCAGCATTTT. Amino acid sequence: CAWSVDSPPQPQHF.

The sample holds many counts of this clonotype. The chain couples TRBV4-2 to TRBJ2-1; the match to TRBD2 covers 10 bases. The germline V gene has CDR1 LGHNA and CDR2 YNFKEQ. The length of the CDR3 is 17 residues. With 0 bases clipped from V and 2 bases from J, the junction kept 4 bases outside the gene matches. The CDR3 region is CASSQDSLAGAYNEQFF. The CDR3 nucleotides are TGTGCCAGCAGCCAAGATAGTCTAGCGGGGGCCTACAATGAGCAGTTCTTC.

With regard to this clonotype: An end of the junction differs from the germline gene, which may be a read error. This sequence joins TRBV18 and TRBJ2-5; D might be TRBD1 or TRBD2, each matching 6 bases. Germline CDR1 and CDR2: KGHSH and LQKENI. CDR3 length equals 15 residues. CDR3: CANSPPARGGETQYF. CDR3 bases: TGTGCCAACTCACCACCGGCCAGGGGAGGAGAGACCCAGTACTTC.

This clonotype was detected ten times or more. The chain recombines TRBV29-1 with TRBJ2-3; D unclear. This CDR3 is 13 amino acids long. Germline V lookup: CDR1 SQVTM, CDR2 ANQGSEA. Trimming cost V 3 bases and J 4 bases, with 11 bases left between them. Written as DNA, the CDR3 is TGCAGCGTTGATGCAGGTTGGGCAGATACGCAGTATTTT. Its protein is CSVDAGWADTQYF.

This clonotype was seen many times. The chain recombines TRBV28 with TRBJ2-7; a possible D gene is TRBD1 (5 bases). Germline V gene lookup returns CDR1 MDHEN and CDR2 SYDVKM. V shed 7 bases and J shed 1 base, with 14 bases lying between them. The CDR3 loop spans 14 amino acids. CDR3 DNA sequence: TGTGCCAGCACCCGGGTCAGGGTATCCTACGAGCAGTACTTC. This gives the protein CASTRVRVSYEQYF.

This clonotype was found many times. The CDR3 here is CASSYMTGLNSPLHF. As DNA, the CDR3 is TGTGCCAGCAGTTATATGACAGGGCTTAATTCACCCCTCCACTTT. V usage is TRBV6-5 and J usage is TRBJ1-6; 7 bases map to TRBD1. The CDR3 runs to 15 residues. V shed 3 bases, J shed 6 bases, and the junction held 5 bases outside the gene matches. From germline, CDR1 is MNHEY and CDR2 SVGAGI.

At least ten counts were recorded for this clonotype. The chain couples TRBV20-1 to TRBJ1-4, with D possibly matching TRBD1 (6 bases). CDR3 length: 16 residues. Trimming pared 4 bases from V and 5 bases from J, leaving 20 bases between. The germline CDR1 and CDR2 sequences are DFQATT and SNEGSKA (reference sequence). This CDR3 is CSATTGAGAPNEKLFF. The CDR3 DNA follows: TGCAGTGCTACAACGGGAGCGGGGGCCCCAAATGAAAAACTGTTTTTT.

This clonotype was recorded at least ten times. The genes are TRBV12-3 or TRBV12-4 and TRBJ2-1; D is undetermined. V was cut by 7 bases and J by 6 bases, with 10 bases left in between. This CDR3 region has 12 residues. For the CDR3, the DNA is TGTGCCAGCAAACCGTTGGTCAATGAGCAGTTCTTC. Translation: CASKPLVNEQFF.

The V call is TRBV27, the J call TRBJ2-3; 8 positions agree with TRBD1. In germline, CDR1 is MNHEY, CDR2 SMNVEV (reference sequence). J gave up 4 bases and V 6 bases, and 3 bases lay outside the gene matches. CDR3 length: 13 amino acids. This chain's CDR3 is CASRLQGADTQYF. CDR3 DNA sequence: TGTGCCAGCAGATTACAGGGGGCAGATACGCAGTATTTT.

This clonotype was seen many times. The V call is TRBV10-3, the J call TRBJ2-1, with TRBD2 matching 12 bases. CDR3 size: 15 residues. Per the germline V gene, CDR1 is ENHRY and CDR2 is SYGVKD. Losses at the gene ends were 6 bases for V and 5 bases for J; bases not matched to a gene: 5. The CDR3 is CAIRSGTSGHNEQFF. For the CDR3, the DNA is TGTGCCATCAGATCCGGGACTAGCGGGCACAATGAGCAGTTCTTC.

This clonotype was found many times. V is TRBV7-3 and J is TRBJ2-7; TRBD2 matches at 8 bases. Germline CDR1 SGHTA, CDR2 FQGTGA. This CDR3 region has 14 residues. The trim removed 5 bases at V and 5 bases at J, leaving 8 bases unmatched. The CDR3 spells CASSPVGGADEQYF. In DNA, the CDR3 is TGTGCCAGCAGCCCCGTCGGGGGGGCCGACGAGCAGTACTTC.

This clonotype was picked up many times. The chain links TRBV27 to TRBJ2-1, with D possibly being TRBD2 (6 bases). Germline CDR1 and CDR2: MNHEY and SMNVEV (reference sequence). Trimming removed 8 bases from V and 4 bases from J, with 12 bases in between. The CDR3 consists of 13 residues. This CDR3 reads CASWPRGYNEQFF. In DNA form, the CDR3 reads TGTGCCAGCTGGCCCCGGGGGTACAATGAGCAGTTCTTC.

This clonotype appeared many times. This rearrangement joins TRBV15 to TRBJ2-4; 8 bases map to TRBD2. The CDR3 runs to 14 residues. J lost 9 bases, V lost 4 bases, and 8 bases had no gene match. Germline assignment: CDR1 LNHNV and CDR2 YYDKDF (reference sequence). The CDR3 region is CATSNSGSVGIQYF. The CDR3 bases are TGTGCCACCAGCAACAGCGGGAGTGTGGGCATTCAGTACTTC.

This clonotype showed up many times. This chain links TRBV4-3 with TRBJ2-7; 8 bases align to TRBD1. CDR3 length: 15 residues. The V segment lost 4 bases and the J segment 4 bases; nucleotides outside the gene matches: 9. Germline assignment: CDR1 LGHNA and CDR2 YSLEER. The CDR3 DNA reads TGCGCCAGCAGCCGGTACCGGGACAGGCGATACGAGCAGTACTTC. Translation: CASSRYRDRRYEQYF.

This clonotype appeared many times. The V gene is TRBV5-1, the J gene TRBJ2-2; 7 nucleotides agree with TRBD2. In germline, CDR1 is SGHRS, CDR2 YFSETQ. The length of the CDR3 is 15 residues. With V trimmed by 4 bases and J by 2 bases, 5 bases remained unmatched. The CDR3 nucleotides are TGCGCCAGCAGCACAGGACTAGGAAACACCGGGGAGCTGTTTTTT. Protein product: CASSTGLGNTGELFF. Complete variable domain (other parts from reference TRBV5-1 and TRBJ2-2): KAGVTQTPRYLIKTRGQQVTLSCSPISGHRSVSWYQQTPGQGLQFLFEYFSETQRNKGNFPGRFSGRQFSNSRSEMNVSTLELGDSALYLCASSTGLGNTGELFFGEGSRLTVL.

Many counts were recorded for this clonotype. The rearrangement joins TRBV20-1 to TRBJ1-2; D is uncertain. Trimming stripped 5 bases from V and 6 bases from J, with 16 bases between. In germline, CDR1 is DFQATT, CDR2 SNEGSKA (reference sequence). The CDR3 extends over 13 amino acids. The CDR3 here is CSAPEDLGDGYTF. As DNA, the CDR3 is TGCAGTGCTCCCGAGGACCTTGGGGATGGCTACACCTTC.

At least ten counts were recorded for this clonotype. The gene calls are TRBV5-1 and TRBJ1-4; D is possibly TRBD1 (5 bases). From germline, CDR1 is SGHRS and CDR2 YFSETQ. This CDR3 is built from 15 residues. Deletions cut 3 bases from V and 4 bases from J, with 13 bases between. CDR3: CASSSRGRGNEKLFF. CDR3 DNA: TGCGCCAGCAGCTCAAGGGGTAGGGGTAATGAAAAACTGTTTTTT.